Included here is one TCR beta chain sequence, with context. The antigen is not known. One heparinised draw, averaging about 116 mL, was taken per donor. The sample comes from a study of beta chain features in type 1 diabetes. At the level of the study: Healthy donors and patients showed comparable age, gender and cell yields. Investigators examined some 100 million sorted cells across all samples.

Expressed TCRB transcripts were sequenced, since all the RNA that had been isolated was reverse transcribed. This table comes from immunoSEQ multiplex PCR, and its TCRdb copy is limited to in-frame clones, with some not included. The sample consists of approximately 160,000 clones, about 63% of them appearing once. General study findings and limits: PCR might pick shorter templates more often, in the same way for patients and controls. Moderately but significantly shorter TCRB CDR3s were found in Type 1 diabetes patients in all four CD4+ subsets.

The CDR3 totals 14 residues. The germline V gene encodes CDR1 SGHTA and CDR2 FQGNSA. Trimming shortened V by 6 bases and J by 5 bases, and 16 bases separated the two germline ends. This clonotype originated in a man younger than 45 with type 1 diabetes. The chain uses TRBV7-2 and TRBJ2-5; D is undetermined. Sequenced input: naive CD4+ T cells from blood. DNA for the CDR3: TGTGCCAGCAGTCCCACTCCTCAGAGGGAGACCCAGTACTTC. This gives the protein CASSPTPQRETQYF.